The clone carrying this T cell receptor (beta chain) has just a few counts. The antigen remains unidentified. The CDR3 runs 11 residues. CDR1 and CDR2 (germline): SQVTM, ANQGSEA. The V gene lost 7 bases and the J gene lost 5 bases, with 11 bases spanning the gap. The sample is drawn from a study of T-cell memory formation after mild COVID-19. Study-level results: Prior to infection, memory already included some responding clones, suggesting cross-reactive memory joined. Specificity for SARS-CoV-2 was not confirmed among the second-wave clones peaking on day 37. Among contracting clones, CD4+ were mainly CM/EM and CD8+ enriched in EMRA.

TCRdb reanalysed the 5' RACE reads using MiXCR and keeps one entry per CDR3 protein. Found here are a few hundred thousand distinct CDR3 sequences, 20% to 25% of them singletons; the top ten hold 7.5% to 9.5%. Source material: PBMCs or a T cell subset sorted from them (not recorded which). This TCR came from an adult woman who had mild COVID-19 (a few samples of this study predate the infection). Cell type and time point are not known. V and J are TRBV29-1 and TRBJ1-1; D not certain. This chain's CDR3 is CSADLRTEAFF. The CDR3 DNA is TGCAGCGCTGATTTGAGGACTGAAGCTTTCTTT.